The 9 T cell receptor beta chains given below trace back to one sample, sequenced in a study of OX40 agonist ivuxolimab in advanced cancers. Profiling relied on immunoSEQ multiplex PCR, and the TCRdb table lists in-frame clones only, not all of them. The repertoire has 50,000 or so clones, approximately 88% of them found once; the top ten carry under 4%. The sample in question was CD4+ or CD8+ T cells sorted from blood, obtained in a trial of the OX40 agonist ivuxolimab. These receptors all stem from an adult with an advanced solid tumor such as melanoma, head and neck, liver or kidney cancer.

This clone occurred a few times. The chain employs TRBV5-4 and TRBJ2-3, with no clear D. Germline values: CDR1 SGHNT, CDR2 YYREEE (reference sequence). V was cut by 3 bases and J by 0 bases, with 8 bases left in between. This CDR3 is 14 amino acids long. The CDR3 is CASSSKASTDTQYF. The CDR3 nucleotides are TGTGCCAGCAGCTCCAAGGCGAGCACAGATACGCAGTATTTT.

The V gene is TRBV6-5, the J gene TRBJ2-1; 7 bases line up with TRBD1. J lost 1 base, V lost 0 bases, and 0 bases had no gene match. The CDR3 spans 15 residues. Per the germline V gene, CDR1 is MNHEY and CDR2 is SVGAGI. The CDR3 DNA follows: TGTGCCAGCAGTTACTCGGGACAGTCCTACAATGAGCAGTTCTTC. Amino acids: CASSYSGQSYNEQFF.

This sequence joins TRBV2 and TRBJ2-5; no firm D call. The V end lost 7 bases, the J end lost 3 bases, and 6 bases lay between the germline ends. From germline, CDR1 is SNHLY and CDR2 FYNNEI. This CDR3 region has 11 residues. Here the CDR3 reads CASKLEETQYF. The CDR3 DNA follows: TGTGCCAGCAAGTTAGAAGAGACCCAGTACTTC.

Only one count was recorded for this clone. The chain recombines TRBV6-1 with TRBJ1-2, with 7 bases lining up with TRBD1. CDR1 is MNHNS and CDR2 is SASEGT in the germline V gene. Trimming removed 9 bases from V and 3 bases from J; junction bases left unmatched: 7. The CDR3 spans 13 residues. This CDR3 is CASSRQGDYGYTF. The CDR3 region has the DNA TGTGCCAGTTCGAGACAGGGCGACTATGGCTACACCTTC.

The CDR3 sequence is CAIKDRVNPNEQFF. The CDR3 DNA sequence: TGTGCCATCAAAGACAGGGTAAACCCCAATGAGCAGTTCTTC. The gene calls are TRBV10-3 and TRBJ2-1, with 7 bases identical to TRBD1. J lost 6 bases, V lost 7 bases, and 9 bases had no gene match. This CDR3 is 14 amino acids long. The V gene's germline CDR1 is ENHRY and CDR2 SYGVKD.

J is TRBJ2-7 and V is TRBV19; no clear D. Germline V CDR1 and CDR2: LNHDA, SQIVND (reference sequence). Trimming cost V 5 bases and J 7 bases, with 12 bases left between them. There are 12 residues in the CDR3. DNA of the CDR3: TGTGCCAGTAGTCCAGATGTGGGGGAGCAGTACTTC. Amino acid sequence: CASSPDVGEQYF.

V is TRBV6-5 and J is TRBJ2-2, with TRBD2 as a possible D gene (5 bases). Germline assignment: CDR1 MNHEY and CDR2 SVGAGI. This CDR3 has 16 residues. The ends were cut back, 2 bases at V and 6 bases at J, with 16 bases in the middle. The CDR3 DNA reads TGTGCCAGCAGTTACGGAGCGTTCGCGGGCTCCGGGGAGCTGTTTTTT. Translating gives CASSYGAFAGSGELFF.

The V gene is TRBV10-3, the J gene TRBJ2-7; the match to TRBD2 covers 9 bases. The J segment lost 6 bases and the V segment lost 6 bases, leaving 21 bases of the junction unmatched. The CDR3 runs 18 residues. Germline CDR1 reads ENHRY; CDR2 reads SYGVKD. CDR3 protein: CAISKQPTSGESSGEQYF. The CDR3 nucleotides are TGTGCCATCAGCAAACAACCGACTAGCGGAGAAAGCTCGGGCGAGCAGTACTTC.

This chain uses TRBV7-3 with TRBJ1-1; 7 bases map to TRBD1. Germline CDR1 reads SGHTA; CDR2 reads FQGTGA. The CDR3 has 13 residues. After removal of 4 bases from V and 7 bases from J, the junction contained 6 bases not matched to a gene. The CDR3 nucleotides are TGTGCCAGCAGCTCCGACAGGGCCGGTGAAGCTTTCTTT. Translating it yields CASSSDRAGEAFF. The full variable domain, its missing parts supplied by reference TRBV7-3 and TRBJ1-1, is GAGVSQTPSNKVTEKGKYVELRCDPISGHTALYWYRQSLGQGPEFLIYFQGTGAADDSGLPNDRFFAVRPEGSVSTLKIQRTERGDSAVYLCASSSDRAGEAFFGQGTRLTVV.